Shown below are 21 T cell receptor beta chains from a single sample sequenced in a study of vaccination and CD4 T cells after COVID-19 (dated by TCRdb to 2021 to 2024). What these receptors recognize is not known. Preparation of the library involved PCR. TCRdb shows the sequencer as Illumina iSeq 100. At the Johns Hopkins FTIC core, DNA from the cultured CD4+ T cells underwent TCR sequencing with the Oncomine TCR Beta short-read assay. The public reads were quality trimmed at Q25 with fastp and then assembled into clones with MiXCR by TCRdb, keeping productive beta chains. CDR3 protein duplicates are merged, each entry listing the most common genes and DNA. This sample holds about 14,000 distinct CDR3 sequences; roughly 61% were observed only once. Just under 20% of the sample is in the top ten clones. Taken with the paper, the label for treatment or condition translates to: roughly 10-day PBMC culture with coronavirus spike peptide pools or control peptides (ViraFEST assay).

Sequenced sample: CD4+ T cells from blood, cultured in vitro. These receptor sequences come from a human donor who had recovered from COVID-19.

This clonotype was observed a single time. V and J are TRBV6-1 and TRBJ2-7, with 10 positions matching TRBD1. The CDR3 has 15 residues. Germline V gene sequence: CDR1 MNHNS, CDR2 SASEGT. The V gene end was trimmed by 6 bases and the J gene end by 2 bases; junction bases not matched to a gene: 7. The CDR3 sequence: CASRSGTGATYEQYF. CDR3 sequence (DNA): TGTGCCAGCAGGTCCGGGACAGGGGCAACCTACGAGCAGTACTTC.

This clonotype showed up just a few times. The V call is TRBV6-1, the J call TRBJ2-2, with D perhaps TRBD2 (7 bases). The CDR3 is 17 residues long. V was shortened by 6 bases and J by 1 base, with 18 bases between the two germline ends. Germline CDR1 reads MNHNS; CDR2 reads SASEGT. For the CDR3, the DNA is TGTGCCAGCAGGCCGCGAGGGGGGAGGGTGAACACCGGGGAGCTGTTTTTT. Its protein product is CASRPRGGRVNTGELFF.

The chain joins TRBV7-6 to TRBJ1-1; D gene ambiguous. The germline gives CDR1 SGHVS, CDR2 FNYEAQ. The CDR3 runs to 16 residues. Trimming took 0 bases from V and 1 from J, leaving 12 bases between them. The CDR3 is CASSLARPGRNTEAFF. CDR3 bases: TGTGCCAGCAGCTTAGCGCGCCCAGGTCGGAACACTGAAGCTTTCTTT.

This clonotype came up a few times. V usage is TRBV7-2 and J usage is TRBJ1-5; 7 bases agree with TRBD1. Trimming removed 5 bases from V and 4 bases from J; junction bases left unmatched: 11. There are 16 residues in the CDR3. Germline V gene lookup returns CDR1 SGHTA and CDR2 FQGNSA. The CDR3 nucleotides are TGTGCCAGCAGCCCACGGACAGGAGCCGATAATCAGCCCCAGCATTTT. Translation: CASSPRTGADNQPQHF.

This clonotype was recorded a few times. The chain carries TRBV28 and TRBJ1-5, with 8 bases lining up with TRBD1. The CDR3 consists of 18 residues. Germline V gene sequence: CDR1 MDHEN, CDR2 SYDVKM. Germline trimming cut 5 bases from V and 2 bases from J; bases unmatched to any gene: 14. The CDR3 reads CASSLTFYRGTGNQPQHF. The CDR3 DNA is TGTGCCAGCAGTCTAACTTTCTACAGGGGGACCGGCAATCAGCCCCAGCATTTT.

The chain recombines TRBV20-1 with TRBJ1-1; 9 nucleotides align to TRBD1. This CDR3 region has 12 residues. The J segment lost 4 bases and the V segment lost 6 bases, leaving 3 bases of the junction unmatched. Germline V gene lookup returns CDR1 DFQATT and CDR2 SNEGSKA (reference sequence). The chain's CDR3 is CSAPGQGTEAFF. For the CDR3, the DNA is TGCAGTGCCCCGGGACAGGGCACTGAAGCTTTCTTT.

V is TRBV19 and J is TRBJ1-5; D remains unclear. Germline assignment: CDR1 LNHDA and CDR2 SQIVND (reference sequence). Trimming cost V 5 bases and J 2 bases, with 13 bases left between them. The CDR3 length is 15 residues. For the CDR3, the DNA is TGTGCCAGTAGTGCGAACCAGCTTGGCAATCAGCCCCAGCATTTT. This codes for CASSANQLGNQPQHF.

This clonotype was counted only a few times. The J gene is TRBJ1-5, the V gene TRBV6-2 or TRBV6-3, with 10 bases lining up with TRBD1. The germline V gene encodes CDR1 MNHEY and CDR2 SVGEGT. V trimming: 5 bases; J trimming: 0 bases; junction bases outside the gene matches: 7. The CDR3 sequence is 17 residues long. The CDR3 DNA sequence: TGTGCCAGCAGTCCCGGGACAGGGGCCACTAGCAATCAGCCCCAGCATTTT. Residues: CASSPGTGATSNQPQHF.

The genes are TRBV29-1 and TRBJ1-2; D is undetermined. The germline V and J ends were trimmed by 4 bases and 4 bases, with 13 bases remaining between them. CDR1 is SQVTM, CDR2 ANQGSEA, per germline. This CDR3 contains 13 residues. CDR3 sequence: CSVVTGITYGYTF. The DNA of the CDR3 is TGCAGCGTTGTTACGGGAATAACCTATGGCTACACCTTC. Supplemented by reference TRBV29-1 and TRBJ1-2, the full variable domain reads SAVISQKPSRDICQRGTSLTIQCQVDSQVTMMFWYRQQPGQSLTLIATANQGSEATYESGFVIDKFPISRPNLTFSTLTVSNMSPEDSSIYLCSVVTGITYGYTFGSGTRLTVV.

The rearrangement links TRBV15 to TRBJ2-5, with D unresolved. The germline V gene has CDR1 LNHNV and CDR2 YYDKDF (reference sequence). Trimming cost V 5 bases and J 4 bases, with 11 bases left between them. CDR3 length: 13 amino acids. The CDR3 sequence is CATSDGGGETQYF. The CDR3 DNA sequence: TGTGCCACCAGCGACGGCGGTGGAGAGACCCAGTACTTC.

The rearrangement uses TRBV10-3 and TRBJ2-7, with D tentatively TRBD2 (5 bases). Trimming removed 0 bases at V and 7 bases at J, with 7 bases between. Germline CDR1 reads ENHRY; CDR2 reads SYGVKD. This CDR3 has 12 amino acids. CDR3 sequence: CAISESTGEQYF. For the CDR3, the DNA is TGTGCCATCAGTGAGTCAACGGGAGAGCAGTACTTC.

The chain uses TRBV27 and TRBJ2-7; 8 nucleotides agree with TRBD1. V gave up 3 bases and J gave up 2 bases; unmatched junction bases: 6. This CDR3 region has 15 residues. Germline CDR1 and CDR2: MNHEY and SMNVEV (reference sequence). CDR3 nucleotides: TGTGCCAGCAGTTTGAAACAGGGGGAAGCCTACGAGCAGTACTTC. Translating gives CASSLKQGEAYEQYF.

This chain links TRBV24-1 with TRBJ1-2; D might be TRBD1 (5 bases). CDR1 and CDR2 (germline): KGHDR, SFDVKD. This CDR3 contains 12 residues. Trimming stripped 7 bases from V and 4 bases from J, with 9 bases between. CDR3 sequence (DNA): TGTGCCACCAGCTCGGGGGGCTATGGCTACACCTTC. Its protein is CATSSGGYGYTF.

This sequence joins TRBV7-6 and TRBJ1-2; a possible D gene is TRBD1 (5 bases). Germline values: CDR1 SGHVS, CDR2 FNYEAQ. V lost 2 bases, J lost 8 bases, and 12 bases lay in between. The CDR3 is made up of 13 amino acids. CDR3 DNA sequence: TGTGCCAGCAGCTTAAAAGGGGTGGGCGGCTACACCTTC. As protein: CASSLKGVGGYTF.

V usage is TRBV6-4 and J usage is TRBJ2-7; TRBD1 aligns across 7 bases. Trimming took 7 bases from V and 0 from J; bases not matched to a gene: 12. This CDR3 has 16 residues. CDR1 MRHNA and CDR2 SNTAGT come from the germline V gene. The CDR3 bases are TGTGCCAGCAAAGAGAGGACAGGTAATTACTCCTACGAGCAGTACTTC. It encodes CASKERTGNYSYEQYF.

The chain couples TRBV24-1 to TRBJ2-3, with TRBD1 as a possible D gene (6 bases). Germline values: CDR1 KGHDR, CDR2 SFDVKD. This CDR3 is 15 amino acids long. V lost 7 bases to trimming and J lost 1 base, with 14 bases between them. CDR3 amino acids: CATRSLAGGTDTQYF. Written as DNA, the CDR3 is TGTGCCACCAGATCCCTGGCAGGGGGCACAGATACGCAGTATTTT.

This clonotype has only one observation. V is TRBV28 and J is TRBJ1-1; D is unresolved. Germline values: CDR1 MDHEN, CDR2 SYDVKM. The CDR3 totals 12 residues. Trimming removed 1 base at V and 11 bases at J, with 11 bases between. The CDR3 is CASSLSRLAAFF. The CDR3, as DNA: TGTGCCAGCAGTTTATCCCGACTGGCGGCTTTCTTT.

The chain carries TRBV25-1 and TRBJ2-5; 12 bases fit TRBD2. Losses at the gene ends were 6 bases for V and 4 bases for J; bases not matched to a gene: 6. The CDR3 has 15 amino acids. The V gene's germline CDR1 is MGHDK and CDR2 SYGVNS. CDR3 loop: CASSQGLAGTETQYF. The CDR3 bases are TGTGCCAGCAGCCAAGGACTAGCGGGAACAGAGACCCAGTACTTC.

The rearrangement joins TRBV28 to TRBJ1-1, with TRBD1 as a possible D gene (6 bases). The CDR3 extends over 15 amino acids. The V gene lost 2 bases and the J gene lost 1 base, with 11 bases spanning the gap. The germline V gene encodes CDR1 MDHEN and CDR2 SYDVKM. The CDR3, as DNA: TGTGCCAGCAGTTTAGGGGGGCTGGGGAACACTGAAGCTTTCTTT. Its translation is CASSLGGLGNTEAFF.

The rearrangement uses TRBV6-1 and TRBJ1-2, with D hard to call. This CDR3 contains 13 residues. Trimming took off 5 bases at V and 6 bases at J, with 13 bases between the two ends. CDR1 and CDR2 (germline): MNHNS, SASEGT. The CDR3 protein is CASSRINGHGYTF. Here the CDR3 DNA reads TGTGCCAGCAGTCGTATAAACGGGCATGGCTACACCTTC.

A few counts support this clonotype. The chain joins TRBV28 to TRBJ2-2; D might be TRBD1 or TRBD2, each matching 6 bases. CDR3 length: 15 amino acids. Trimming took 5 bases from V and 4 from J, leaving 14 bases between them. From germline, CDR1 is MDHEN and CDR2 SYDVKM. The CDR3 reads CASSEEGGGTGELFF. The CDR3 DNA reads as TGTGCCAGCAGTGAGGAGGGGGGAGGCACCGGGGAGCTGTTTTTT. Looking up the rest from reference TRBV28 and TRBJ2-2 gives the full variable domain: DVKVTQSSRYLVKRTGEKVFLECVQDMDHENMFWYRQDPGLGLRLIYFSYDVKMKEKGDIPEGYSVSREKKERFSLILESASTNQTSMYLCASSEEGGGTGELFFGEGSRLTVL.